These 10 T cell receptor beta chains were all obtained from the same sample, sequenced in a study of CD8+CD57+ T cells in acquired aplastic anemia. TCR beta VDJ and CDR3 profiles were obtained from a genomic DNA template. TCRdb re-called the reads with MiXCR, one entry per CDR3 protein. The table lists under 350,000 distinct CDR3 sequences, 55% to 60% of them singletons. Sequencing used sorted CD4+, CD8+, or CD8+CD57+ T cells (not recorded which) from PBMCs. The receptors come from a human donor with severe aplastic anemia or a healthy control (not recorded which).

This clonotype was recorded a few times. V usage is TRBV28 and J usage is TRBJ2-3, with TRBD2 identical over 7 bases. The CDR3 runs 10 residues. Trimming removed 10 bases from V and 6 bases from J; junction bases left unmatched: 1. Germline CDR1 and CDR2: MDHEN and SYDVKM. CDR3 DNA sequence: TGTGCCACCGGGAGGGATACGCAGTATTTT. This gives the protein CATGRDTQYF.

This clonotype was detected only a few times. V gene TRBV2 combines with J gene TRBJ2-5, with 8 bases fitting TRBD2. The CDR3 covers 16 residues. With V trimmed by 6 bases and J by 4 bases, 13 bases remained unmatched. The germline V gene encodes CDR1 SNHLY and CDR2 FYNNEI. The chain's CDR3 is CASSRPPAGAPETQYF. CDR3 nucleotides: TGTGCCAGCAGCCGACCCCCAGCGGGGGCCCCAGAGACCCAGTACTTC.

The genes are TRBV27 and TRBJ2-2; D is possibly TRBD1 or TRBD2 (5 bases each). The CDR3 is made up of 18 amino acids. Trimming pared 3 bases from V and 3 bases from J, leaving 20 bases between. Germline assignment: CDR1 MNHEY and CDR2 SMNVEV (reference sequence). The CDR3 loop is CASSFRPPGQGDTGELFF. As DNA, the CDR3 is TGTGCCAGCAGTTTCCGCCCCCCGGGGCAGGGCGACACCGGGGAGCTGTTTTTT.

This clonotype has at least ten counts. The rearrangement uses TRBV2 and TRBJ1-1, with D possibly matching TRBD1 (6 bases). Trimming left V 5 bases short and J 7 bases short, with 14 bases between. This CDR3 contains 13 residues. The germline CDR1 and CDR2 sequences are SNHLY and FYNNEI. The CDR3 region has the DNA TGTGCCAGCAGTCGGGGGCCTAGAAATGAAGCTTTCTTT. Its translation is CASSRGPRNEAFF.

CDR3 residues: CASSQDELGRTPYEQYF. CDR3 coding DNA: TGTGCCAGCAGCCAAGACGAGTTGGGCAGGACGCCTTACGAGCAGTACTTC. The chain combines TRBV14 with TRBJ2-7; D ambiguous. Trimming pared 0 bases from V and 4 bases from J, leaving 19 bases between. Germline values: CDR1 SGHDN, CDR2 FVKESK. The CDR3 is 17 amino acids.

This clonotype was picked up one time. A single base separates this from a much larger clone, so it may be a read error. The chain links TRBV12-3 or TRBV12-4 to TRBJ2-7; D not resolved. The CDR3 consists of 17 residues. The DNA of the CDR3 is TGTGCCAGCACCGCTCCCGGCGTCGAACTTAGCTCCTACGGGCAGTACTTC. Translation: CASTAPGVELSSYGQYF.

This chain links TRBV20-1 with TRBJ2-7, with D hard to call. The germline V gene has CDR1 DFQATT and CDR2 SNEGSKA (reference sequence). Between the trimmed V and J ends, which lost 4 bases and 3 bases, there was a span of 10 bases. This CDR3 region has 12 residues. The CDR3 coding sequence is TGCAGTGCTAAAGGGCGCTTCTACGAGCAGTACTTC. Translated: CSAKGRFYEQYF.

V gene TRBV2 combines with J gene TRBJ2-7; D remains unclear. V lost 2 bases, J lost 3 bases, and 8 bases lay in between. The CDR3 runs to 13 residues. Per germline, CDR1 SNHLY and CDR2 FYNNEI. The CDR3 sequence: CASSERSVYEQYF. DNA for the CDR3: TGTGCCAGCAGTGAACGCTCAGTCTACGAGCAGTACTTC.

V gene TRBV7-2 combines with J gene TRBJ2-7; D might be TRBD2 (6 bases). The CDR3 contains 16 residues. Germline V CDR1 and CDR2: SGHTA, FQGNSA. The V and J ends lost 2 bases and 1 base respectively, with 15 bases between them. The chain's CDR3 is CASSLRRDRESYEQYF. Here the CDR3 DNA reads TGTGCCAGCAGCTTAAGGCGGGATCGCGAATCCTACGAGCAGTACTTC.

V and J are TRBV7-2 and TRBJ2-5, with D tentatively TRBD1 (6 bases). Germline values: CDR1 SGHTA, CDR2 FQGNSA. V was clipped by 3 bases and J by 4 bases, with 12 bases between them. The CDR3 spans 14 residues. In nucleotides, the CDR3 is TGTGCCAGCAGCTTTAAGGGGGAAGGAGAGACCCAGTACTTC. Its protein product is CASSFKGEGETQYF.